The 27 T cell receptor beta chains below all came from one sample that was sequenced in a study of cytomegalovirus exposure and HLA in healthy donors. The PCR made use of 60 Vbeta and 13 Jbeta primers. The assay was immunoSEQ multiplex PCR, and TCRdb's table has in-frame clones only and misses some. This table has 100,000 to 150,000 clones, less than 85% appearing once. Sequencing input: PBMCs. The receptors come from a woman in her 40s in good health and CMV-seronegative.

This chain joins TRBV7-2 and TRBJ2-1, with 7 bases lining up with TRBD2. Germline V lookup: CDR1 SGHTA, CDR2 FQGNSA. The CDR3 has 15 residues. V was clipped by 1 base and J by 2 bases; unmatched bases: 2. The CDR3 loop reads CASSLVAGAYNEQFF. In nucleotides, the CDR3 is TGTGCCAGCAGCTTAGTGGCGGGAGCCTACAATGAGCAGTTCTTC.

The chain combines TRBV9 with TRBJ2-5, with 10 bases aligning to TRBD1. The ends lost 4 bases at V and 3 bases at J; junction bases unmatched: 6. Germline assignment: CDR1 SGDLS and CDR2 YYNGEE. This CDR3 region has 15 residues. The CDR3 here is CASSSQGTGEETQYF. CDR3 nucleotide sequence: TGTGCCAGCAGCTCGCAGGGGACAGGGGAAGAGACCCAGTACTTC.

This clone was observed once. The rearrangement uses TRBV28 and TRBJ2-2, with D perhaps matching TRBD2 (6 bases). The CDR3 has 16 amino acids. V was pared by 5 bases and J by 5 bases, with 18 bases between. CDR1 is MDHEN and CDR2 is SYDVKM in the germline V gene. The CDR3, as DNA: TGTGCCAGCAGTCCTCCGAGCGGGTCAGTAACCGGGGAGCTGTTTTTT. It encodes CASSPPSGSVTGELFF.

Worth noting for this clone: Other DNA sequences in this sample translate to the same CDR3. This sequence joins TRBV7-2 and TRBJ1-5; D gene unclear. The CDR3 is 13 residues long. V was cut by 3 bases and J by 2 bases, with 5 bases left in between. Germline V gene sequence: CDR1 SGHTA, CDR2 FQGNSA. For the CDR3, the DNA is TGTGCCAGCAGCTTGCAGGGCAATCAGCCCCAGCATTTT. Protein sequence: CASSLQGNQPQHF.

This chain uses TRBV9 with TRBJ2-5; tentative D call: TRBD2 (5 bases). The germline V gene has CDR1 SGDLS and CDR2 YYNGEE. The CDR3 runs 14 residues. The V end was cut by 0 bases, the J end by 5 bases, with 11 bases between. CDR3 in DNA: TGTGCCAGCAGCGTAGCCGGGGTGGAGGAGACCCAGTACTTC. This sequence encodes CASSVAGVEETQYF.

This chain connects TRBV7-2 to TRBJ2-4; 10 nucleotides line up with TRBD1. Germline CDR1 reads SGHTA; CDR2 reads FQGNSA. This CDR3 contains 15 residues. V dropped 5 bases and J dropped 5; count of bases not matched to a gene: 6. The CDR3 sequence: CASSGTGVFQNIQYF. The DNA of the CDR3 is TGTGCCAGCAGCGGGACAGGGGTATTCCAAAACATTCAGTACTTC.

The gene calls are TRBV7-8 and TRBJ2-7; 9 bases are a match to TRBD2. The trim removed 4 bases at V and 3 bases at J, leaving 16 bases unmatched. The CDR3 has 18 residues. Germline loops: CDR1 SGHVS, CDR2 FQNEAQ. The CDR3 nucleotides read TGTGCCAGCAGCTACGAACGCGGGGGGGGCGGAGGGTTCTACGAGCAGTACTTC. Residues: CASSYERGGGGGFYEQYF.

This sequence joins TRBV28 and TRBJ1-5, with 7 bases matching TRBD1. Trimming at V came to 8 bases and at J to 3 bases, leaving 10 bases not matched to a gene. From germline, CDR1 is MDHEN and CDR2 SYDVKM. The CDR3 contains 15 residues. This CDR3 is CASGITGAYNQPQHF. In DNA form, the CDR3 reads TGTGCCAGCGGGATAACAGGGGCTTACAATCAGCCCCAGCATTTT.

This chain links TRBV27 with TRBJ1-4, with D possibly TRBD1 on 6 matching bases. The V end lost 5 bases, the J end lost 6 bases, and 10 bases lay between the germline ends. Germline V lookup: CDR1 MNHEY, CDR2 SMNVEV (reference sequence). There are 13 residues in the CDR3. Written as DNA, the CDR3 is TGTGCCAGCAGTCGGAACAGGGATGAAAAACTGTTTTTT. Translated: CASSRNRDEKLFF.

The chain combines TRBV7-3 with TRBJ2-1, with 10 bases aligning to TRBD2. The V segment lost 3 bases and the J segment 3 bases; nucleotides outside the gene matches: 5. The CDR3 is 16 amino acids. The germline V gene encodes CDR1 SGHTA and CDR2 FQGTGA. CDR3 region: CASSLGSGGFYNEQFF. The DNA of the CDR3 is TGTGCCAGCAGCTTGGGTAGCGGGGGGTTCTACAATGAGCAGTTCTTC.

The gene calls are TRBV29-1 and TRBJ1-1, with 9 bases aligning to TRBD1. Germline trimming cut 5 bases from V and 4 bases from J; bases unmatched to any gene: 8. Germline V gives CDR1 SQVTM, CDR2 ANQGSEA. CDR3 size: 14 residues. CDR3 DNA sequence: TGCAGCGTTACCTACAGGGGGCAGGGCACTGAAGCTTTCTTT. It specifies CSVTYRGQGTEAFF.

The chain uses TRBV4-1 and TRBJ1-6; D unresolved. The CDR3 spans 17 residues. V was pared by 0 bases and J by 6 bases, with 15 bases between. Germline assignment: CDR1 MGHRA and CDR2 YSYEKL. In DNA form, the CDR3 reads TGCGCCAGCAGCCAAGATGGGAGGACGGCTTCTAATTCACCCCTCCACTTT. This translates into CASSQDGRTASNSPLHF.

This clone has a handful of counts. The junction and the germline gene differ at one end; a read error may be behind it. The V call is TRBV28, the J call TRBJ2-7; 7 bases are a match to TRBD2. CDR3 length: 14 residues. Germline CDR1 is MDHEN and CDR2 is SYDVKM. CDR3 protein: CASSSGLRAYGQYF. The CDR3 nucleotides read TGTGCCAGCAGTTCGGGACTACGGGCGTACGGGCAGTACTTC.

This chain connects TRBV19 to TRBJ2-5, with a weak D call TRBD2 (6 bases). Trimming cost V 3 bases and J 4 bases, with 18 bases left between them. The CDR3 spans 16 residues. Germline CDR1 and CDR2: LNHDA and SQIVND (reference sequence). In nucleotides, the CDR3 is TGTGCCAGTAGTATTTCGGGGGACCAGGCCGGAGAGACCCAGTACTTC. It codes for CASSISGDQAGETQYF.

The genes are TRBV2 and TRBJ2-1; possibly TRBD2 for D (6 bases). The germline V gene encodes CDR1 SNHLY and CDR2 FYNNEI. Trimming left V 4 bases short and J 0 bases short, with 10 bases between. The CDR3 consists of 15 residues. The CDR3 nucleotides are TGTGCCAGCAGTGCGGGGGAGACCTCCTACAATGAGCAGTTCTTC. This codes for CASSAGETSYNEQFF.

The chain uses TRBV7-8 and TRBJ1-5; D is uncertain. The CDR3 spans 15 residues. The germline gives CDR1 SGHVS, CDR2 FQNEAQ. V dropped 4 bases and J dropped 4 bases, with 14 bases sitting between them. The CDR3 loop reads CASSYGRTSNQPQHF. The CDR3 bases are TGTGCCAGCAGCTACGGACGGACTTCTAATCAGCCCCAGCATTTT.

V is TRBV29-1 and J is TRBJ2-3; the match to TRBD2 covers 8 bases. J gave up 2 bases and V 8 bases, and 9 bases lay outside the gene matches. The CDR3 is made up of 14 amino acids. Per germline, CDR1 SQVTM and CDR2 ANQGSEA. The chain's CDR3 is CSSRTSGLTDTQYF. The CDR3 coding sequence is TGCAGCTCCCGAACTAGCGGACTCACAGATACGCAGTATTTT.

The V call is TRBV18, the J call TRBJ2-4; 7 nucleotides match TRBD2. The germline CDR1 and CDR2 sequences are KGHSH and LQKENI. This CDR3 comprises 15 residues. V shed 2 bases, J shed 7 bases, and the junction held 8 bases outside the gene matches. The DNA of the CDR3 is TGTGCCAGCTCACCATCTGCGGGAGTTGTGAACATTCAGTACTTC. Amino acid sequence: CASSPSAGVVNIQYF.

The CDR3 region is CASSLPGGQGGELFF. The CDR3 DNA reads TGTGCCAGCAGTTTACCGGGGGGGCAGGGCGGGGAGCTGTTTTTT. V usage is TRBV28 and J usage is TRBJ2-2; 8 nucleotides align to TRBD2. This CDR3 region has 15 residues. From germline, CDR1 is MDHEN and CDR2 SYDVKM. The ends lost 2 bases at V and 7 bases at J; junction bases unmatched: 6.

This clone was picked up a small number of times. This chain connects TRBV30 to TRBJ1-6; possible D gene TRBD1, 5 bases. Germline CDR1 and CDR2: GTSNPN and SVGIG (reference sequence). The CDR3 sequence is 13 residues long. V was pared by 3 bases and J by 4 bases, with 7 bases between. The CDR3 coding sequence is TGTGCCTGGAGGACAGATTATAATTCACCCCTCCACTTT. Amino acid sequence: CAWRTDYNSPLHF.

The genes are TRBV30 and TRBJ1-1, with 9 bases matching TRBD1. Germline V gene sequence: CDR1 GTSNPN, CDR2 SVGIG (reference sequence). This CDR3 comprises 13 residues. J gave up 6 bases and V 2 bases, and 4 bases lay outside the gene matches. The CDR3 sequence: CAWSRQGVSEAFF. The CDR3 DNA sequence: TGTGCCTGGAGTCGACAGGGGGTATCTGAAGCTTTCTTT.

This clone was detected only a few times. The chain links TRBV7-9 to TRBJ2-3; D perhaps matches TRBD2 (6 bases). Deletions cut 6 bases from V and 4 bases from J, with 14 bases between. CDR3 size: 14 residues. Germline values: CDR1 SEHNR, CDR2 FQNEAQ (reference sequence). CDR3 sequence reads: CASRGTWEPDTQYF. CDR3 coding DNA: TGTGCCAGCAGGGGGACTTGGGAGCCAGATACGCAGTATTTT.

This rearrangement joins TRBV19 to TRBJ1-5; D is perhaps TRBD1 (6 bases). The CDR3 has 16 residues. Trimming shortened V by 4 bases and J by 5 bases, and 18 bases separated the two germline ends. CDR1 and CDR2 from the germline V gene are LNHDA and SQIVND (reference sequence). CDR3 sequence reads: CASSSSQTGNYQPQHF. CDR3 DNA sequence: TGTGCCAGTAGTAGCTCCCAAACAGGGAACTATCAGCCCCAGCATTTT.

The chain recombines TRBV28 with TRBJ2-5, with D tentatively TRBD1 (5 bases). The CDR3 consists of 16 residues. CDR1 MDHEN and CDR2 SYDVKM come from the germline V gene. Between the trimmed V and J ends, which lost 6 bases and 1 base, there was a span of 18 bases. The CDR3 here is CASSPPGWGLQETQYF. The CDR3 DNA follows: TGTGCCAGCAGCCCGCCGGGTTGGGGCCTCCAAGAGACCCAGTACTTC.

The rearrangement joins TRBV28 to TRBJ2-1; D is possibly TRBD2 (6 bases). The germline V gene encodes CDR1 MDHEN and CDR2 SYDVKM. This CDR3 is built from 16 residues. Deletions cut 7 bases from V and 4 bases from J, with 20 bases between. In DNA, the CDR3 is TGTGCCAGCACCTCACCACGCGGGAAGGTGTACAATGAGCAGTTCTTC. The encoded protein is CASTSPRGKVYNEQFF. Combining the CDR3 with reference TRBV28 and TRBJ2-1 gives the whole variable domain DVKVTQSSRYLVKRTGEKVFLECVQDMDHENMFWYRQDPGLGLRLIYFSYDVKMKEKGDIPEGYSVSREKKERFSLILESASTNQTSMYLCASTSPRGKVYNEQFFGPGTRLTVL.

The chain joins TRBV6-5 to TRBJ1-6; D is ambiguous. The CDR3 is made up of 15 amino acids. V was clipped by 7 bases and J by 3 bases, with 13 bases between them. CDR1 and CDR2 from the germline V gene are MNHEY and SVGAGI. Here the CDR3 reads CASTRGLVYNSPLHF. CDR3 nucleotides: TGTGCCAGCACCCGGGGTCTGGTCTATAATTCACCCCTCCACTTT.

This clone was observed a handful of times. The CDR3 region is CASSRWGVAGELFF. The CDR3 bases are TGTGCCAGCAGTCGTTGGGGAGTAGCCGGGGAGCTGTTTTTT. J is TRBJ2-2 and V is TRBV6-6; tentatively, D is TRBD2 (5 bases). This CDR3 is 14 amino acids long. The germline V gene has CDR1 MNHNY and CDR2 SVGAGI (reference sequence). V was cut by 5 bases and J by 6 bases, with 13 bases left in between.